The T cell receptor (beta chain) under discussion was sequenced for a study of blood T cell repertoires in COVID-19. Study-wide context: COVID-19 samples collected from the United States, Italy and Spain covered acute and convalescent phases. T cells, B-cell-depleted T cells, or PBMCs supplied cDNA or gDNA.

Study processing details: Amplification from reference gene primers served as the basis for estimated nucleated cell counts. Generated by immunoSEQ multiplex PCR, the TCRdb table keeps only in-frame clones and is missing some. V and J calls and clone size follow that table, whereas D and trimming were derived from the DNA. The table shows hundreds of thousands of clones, with 70% to 90% occurring only once. Germline V CDR1 and CDR2: KGHSH, LQKENI. V shed 6 bases and J 7 bases; nucleotides not matched to a gene: 11. This CDR3 has 14 amino acids. Seattle patient enrollment occurred during active infection, with longitudinal follow-up thereafter. There are many counts of this clone.

This sequence originates from a man aged 45-65 years with COVID-19, enrolled during active disease. V usage is TRBV18 and J usage is TRBJ2-7; 8 bases agree with TRBD1. What was sequenced was peripheral blood. The CDR3 DNA sequence: TGTGCCAGCTCGAGGGACAGGCCTCCGGGAGAGCAGTACTTC. Protein sequence: CASSRDRPPGEQYF. The complete variable domain, with remaining parts taken from reference TRBV18 and TRBJ2-7, reads NAGVMQNPRHLVRRRGQEARLRCSPMKGHSHVYWYRQLPEEGLKFMVYLQKENIIDESGMPKERFSAEFPKEGPSILRIQQVVRGDSAAYFCASSRDRPPGEQYFGPGTRLTVT.